Below are 28 T cell receptor beta chains sequenced from a single sample in a study of identical twins. Using its own MiXCR run on the 5' RACE reads, TCRdb lists one record per CDR3 protein. The sample consists of about 530,000 distinct CDR3 sequences, nearly 15% of them appearing once. In addition, the sample was reused for a study of yellow fever vaccine responses in identical twins.

The sequenced sample consisted of CD4+ T cells sorted from blood. Source of these receptors: a woman younger than 30 in good health.

In this sample, this clonotype turned up many times. The chain employs TRBV5-1 and TRBJ2-2; the match to TRBD2 covers 8 bases. CDR1 and CDR2 (germline): SGHRS, YFSETQ. The V gene end was trimmed by 4 bases and the J gene end by 4 bases; junction bases not matched to a gene: 6. CDR3 length: 15 residues. Here the CDR3 reads CASSPGGPGTGELFF. CDR3 DNA sequence: TGCGCCAGCAGCCCGGGAGGGCCAGGCACCGGGGAGCTGTTTTTT.

The chain is built from TRBV5-8 and TRBJ1-1, with TRBD1 matching over 7 bases. V shed 3 bases and J 1 base; nucleotides not matched to a gene: 3. From germline, CDR1 is SGHTS and CDR2 YDEGEE. CDR3 length: 14 residues. This chain's CDR3 is CASSYRDRNTEAFF. CDR3 in DNA: TGTGCCAGCAGCTACCGGGACAGGAACACTGAAGCTTTCTTT.

This clonotype was recorded a few times. The V and J genes are TRBV20-1 and TRBJ2-7; weak D call: TRBD1 (5 bases). V gave up 3 bases and J gave up 1 base, with 13 bases separating them. The CDR3 has 14 residues. The germline V gene encodes CDR1 DFQATT and CDR2 SNEGSKA (reference sequence). The CDR3 DNA is TGCAGTGCTAGTGGCCAGGGTTTTTCCTACGAGCAGTACTTC. It codes for CSASGQGFSYEQYF.

This clonotype has a handful of counts. CDR3 protein: CASSRGARGNSPLHF. As DNA, the CDR3 is TGTGCCAGCAGTCGGGGCGCTAGAGGGAATTCACCCCTCCACTTT. The chain has TRBV27 and TRBJ1-6; weak D call: TRBD1 (5 bases). CDR3 length: 15 amino acids. V gave up 5 bases and J gave up 7 bases, with 15 bases separating them. Looked up from germline, CDR1 is MNHEY and CDR2 is SMNVEV (reference sequence).

This clonotype was seen only a few times. J is TRBJ2-5 and V is TRBV29-1; tentatively, D is TRBD1 (5 bases). Between the trimmed V and J ends, which lost 6 bases and 7 bases, there was a span of 9 bases. The germline V gene encodes CDR1 SQVTM and CDR2 ANQGSEA. This CDR3 comprises 10 residues. The CDR3, as DNA: TGCAGCGTCGCAGGGTTGACCCAGTACTTC. Amino acids: CSVAGLTQYF.

This clonotype was picked up many times. The rearrangement uses TRBV6-1 and TRBJ1-6, with a possible D match to TRBD1 (6 bases). The germline V gene encodes CDR1 MNHNS and CDR2 SASEGT. Trimming cost V 6 bases and J 7 bases, with 13 bases left between them. This CDR3 comprises 14 residues. The DNA for the CDR3 is TGTGCCAGCAGCCACGGACAGACAAATTCACCCCTCCACTTT. Amino acid sequence: CASSHGQTNSPLHF.

This clonotype was found a few times. The genes are TRBV20-1 and TRBJ2-1, with 12 bases identical to TRBD2. The CDR3 sequence is 14 residues long. Germline trimming cut 7 bases from V and 7 bases from J; bases unmatched to any gene: 8. The germline CDR1 and CDR2 sequences are DFQATT and SNEGSKA (reference sequence). DNA for the CDR3: TGCAGTGTCCGGACTAGCGGGGTAGGAAATGAGCAGTTCTTC. Its translation is CSVRTSGVGNEQFF.

This rearrangement joins TRBV7-3 to TRBJ2-1; the match to TRBD2 covers 10 bases. The V and J ends lost 2 bases and 5 bases, in that order; junction bases with no gene match: 6. Germline V gene sequence: CDR1 SGHTA, CDR2 FQGTGA. The CDR3 is 16 residues long. CDR3 loop: CASSLFGLAGDNEQFF. In DNA, the CDR3 is TGTGCCAGCAGCTTATTTGGGCTAGCGGGAGACAATGAGCAGTTCTTC. The full variable domain, completed using reference TRBV7-3 and TRBJ2-1, is GAGVSQTPSNKVTEKGKYVELRCDPISGHTALYWYRQSLGQGPEFLIYFQGTGAADDSGLPNDRFFAVRPEGSVSTLKIQRTERGDSAVYLCASSLFGLAGDNEQFFGPGTRLTVL.

This clonotype has at least ten counts. The V gene is TRBV6-1, the J gene TRBJ1-4, with a possible D match to TRBD1 (6 bases). The germline V gene has CDR1 MNHNS and CDR2 SASEGT. The CDR3 runs 13 residues. Trimming pared 7 bases from V and 2 bases from J, leaving 8 bases between. Here the CDR3 DNA reads TGTGCCAGCACGGGGGCGACTAATGAAAAACTGTTTTTT. Translated, it gives CASTGATNEKLFF.

The gene calls are TRBV28 and TRBJ2-5; D is possibly TRBD2 (5 bases). The length of the CDR3 is 15 residues. CDR1 is MDHEN and CDR2 is SYDVKM in the germline V gene. The V gene lost 6 bases and the J gene lost 2 bases, with 16 bases spanning the gap. The CDR3 region has the DNA TGTGCCAGCAGCCCGGACGGGGTCAAGCAAGAGACCCAGTACTTC. Its protein is CASSPDGVKQETQYF.

J is TRBJ2-2 and V is TRBV7-9; perhaps D is TRBD1 or TRBD2 (5 bases each). V was cut by 0 bases and J by 6 bases, with 11 bases left in between. CDR1 and CDR2 (germline): SEHNR, FQNEAQ (reference sequence). The CDR3 totals 15 residues. CDR3 amino acids: CASSLAGTYSGELFF. The CDR3 DNA follows: TGTGCCAGCAGCTTAGCCGGGACCTACTCCGGGGAGCTGTTTTTT.

The table lists this clonotype with a few counts. The rearrangement uses TRBV19 and TRBJ2-2; 11 bases map to TRBD2. Per germline, CDR1 LNHDA and CDR2 SQIVND (reference sequence). The CDR3 has 15 amino acids. With 3 bases clipped from V and 5 bases from J, the junction kept 2 bases outside the gene matches. CDR3 sequence reads: CASSMRTSGTGELFF. CDR3 nucleotides: TGTGCCAGTAGTATGAGGACTAGCGGGACCGGGGAGCTGTTTTTT.

This clonotype has more than one count but fewer than ten. This chain joins TRBV28 and TRBJ2-1; D may be TRBD1 (6 bases). The germline V gene has CDR1 MDHEN and CDR2 SYDVKM. V lost 6 bases and J lost 3, with 15 bases in between. The CDR3 runs to 15 residues. As DNA, the CDR3 is TGTGCCAGCAGCATTTCGGGGACATACTACAATGAGCAGTTCTTC. Its protein is CASSISGTYYNEQFF.

This clonotype was seen more than once but under ten times. V gene TRBV14 combines with J gene TRBJ1-1, with D unresolved. The V gene lost 1 base and the J gene lost 1 base, with 4 bases spanning the gap. The germline gives CDR1 SGHDN, CDR2 FVKESK. The CDR3 runs 13 residues. CDR3 sequence reads: CASSQVSNTEAFF. In DNA, the CDR3 is TGTGCCAGCAGCCAAGTTTCGAACACTGAAGCTTTCTTT. Drawing the rest from reference TRBV14 and TRBJ1-1, the complete variable domain is EAGVTQFPSHSVIEKGQTVTLRCDPISGHDNLYWYRRVMGKEIKFLLHFVKESKQDESGMPNNRFLAERTGGTYSTLKVQPAELEDSGVYFCASSQVSNTEAFFGQGTRLTVV.

The V call is TRBV24-1, the J call TRBJ2-1; the D gene is possibly TRBD2 (6 bases). The CDR3 covers 17 residues. Germline loops: CDR1 KGHDR, CDR2 SFDVKD. V lost 1 base to trimming and J lost 6 bases, with 18 bases between them. The CDR3 DNA reads as TGTGCCACCAGTGATTTAATTCGGGTTGCGGGGCTCAATGAGCAGTTCTTC. Residues: CATSDLIRVAGLNEQFF.

This clonotype turned up a few times. The V and J genes are TRBV5-1 and TRBJ2-3, with unresolved D. V was cut by 4 bases and J by 2 bases, with 11 bases left in between. The CDR3 length is 14 residues. Per germline, CDR1 SGHRS and CDR2 YFSETQ. The CDR3 DNA reads as TGCGCCAGCAGCGTGAAAGGTCCCACAGATACGCAGTATTTT. Translating gives CASSVKGPTDTQYF.

This rearrangement joins TRBV6-5 to TRBJ1-1; 7 bases agree with TRBD1. Germline V gives CDR1 MNHEY, CDR2 SVGAGI. The CDR3 has 15 amino acids. Trimming at V came to 2 bases and at J to 1 base, leaving 4 bases not matched to a gene. CDR3 in DNA: TGTGCCAGCAGTTACCCGGGACAGTGGAACACTGAAGCTTTCTTT. Protein: CASSYPGQWNTEAFF.

This clonotype has more than one count but fewer than ten. The genes are TRBV20-1 and TRBJ2-1; tentatively, D is TRBD2 (6 bases). Per the germline V gene, CDR1 is DFQATT and CDR2 is SNEGSKA (reference sequence). This CDR3 is 13 amino acids long. Trimming took 5 bases from V and 2 from J, leaving 10 bases between them. The CDR3 DNA reads as TGCAGTGCTGGACTACTCACCTACAATGAGCAGTTCTTC. This translates into CSAGLLTYNEQFF.

The chain employs TRBV3-1 and TRBJ2-1; 12 bases are shared with TRBD2. The CDR3 is 16 residues long. CDR1 is LGHDT, CDR2 YNNKEL, per germline (reference sequence). Unmatched junction bases numbered 8, after V lost 4 bases and J lost 7 bases. CDR3 region: CASSRELAGGKNEQFF. In DNA, the CDR3 is TGTGCCAGCAGCCGCGAACTAGCGGGAGGAAAAAATGAGCAGTTCTTC.

This clonotype appeared many times. The V call is TRBV20-1, the J call TRBJ2-2; no clear D gene. The germline V gene has CDR1 DFQATT and CDR2 SNEGSKA (reference sequence). V lost 4 bases and J 4 bases, leaving 13 bases between the germline ends. There are 14 residues in the CDR3. The CDR3 DNA follows: TGCAGTGCTACCCCCACTCGTGGCACCGGGGAGCTGTTTTTT. Amino acid sequence: CSATPTRGTGELFF.

This chain links TRBV18 with TRBJ2-7; D uncertain. This CDR3 has 14 amino acids. With 3 bases removed from V and 0 bases from J, the gap between germline ends came to 9 bases. The germline gives CDR1 KGHSH, CDR2 LQKENI. The CDR3: CASSPDQSSYEQYF. CDR3 in DNA: TGTGCCAGCTCACCGGACCAGAGCTCCTACGAGCAGTACTTC.

The chain is built from TRBV27 and TRBJ1-6; unclear D gene. Germline V gene lookup returns CDR1 MNHEY and CDR2 SMNVEV (reference sequence). The CDR3 loop spans 13 amino acids. Deletions cut 0 bases from V and 11 bases from J, with 8 bases between. CDR3 protein: CASSLSPATPLHF. CDR3 DNA sequence: TGTGCCAGCAGTTTATCGCCGGCTACACCCCTCCACTTT.

V and J are TRBV7-9 and TRBJ2-7; TRBD1 matches 9 bases. V shed 4 bases, J shed 10 bases, and the junction held 11 bases outside the gene matches. The germline gives CDR1 SEHNR, CDR2 FQNEAQ (reference sequence). The CDR3 has 14 amino acids. The CDR3 bases are TGTGCCAGCAGCTCAAGCGGGACAGGGTCAAAACAGTACGTC. Amino acid sequence: CASSSSGTGSKQYV.

This chain uses TRBV20-1 with TRBJ2-2; unclear D gene. This CDR3 contains 15 residues. Trimming removed 1 base from V and 0 bases from J, with 9 bases in between. From germline, CDR1 is DFQATT and CDR2 SNEGSKA (reference sequence). The CDR3 here is CSARVGSSNTGELFF. CDR3 nucleotides: TGCAGTGCTAGAGTGGGTTCCTCGAACACCGGGGAGCTGTTTTTT.

The genes are TRBV6-1 and TRBJ2-1, with TRBD2 matching over 12 bases. CDR1 is MNHNS and CDR2 is SASEGT in the germline V gene. V shed 6 bases, J shed 8 bases, and the junction held 11 bases outside the gene matches. The CDR3 is 16 amino acids. CDR3 residues: CASRRQLAGGDYEQFF. The CDR3, as DNA: TGTGCCAGCAGGCGGCAACTAGCGGGGGGTGATTATGAGCAGTTCTTC.

This clonotype was observed a handful of times. The chain uses TRBV6-1 and TRBJ2-7; D possibly corresponds to TRBD1 (5 bases). Germline V gene lookup returns CDR1 MNHNS and CDR2 SASEGT. V was cut by 1 base and J by 7 bases, with 20 bases left in between. The length of the CDR3 is 16 residues. In DNA, the CDR3 is TGTGCCAGCAGTGAAGTTCTGGGGTTGGGCAGGGATGAGCAGTACGTC. Its translation is CASSEVLGLGRDEQYV.

This clonotype was found a few times. The chain joins TRBV20-1 to TRBJ2-7, with a possible D match to TRBD2 (6 bases). The germline V gene encodes CDR1 DFQATT and CDR2 SNEGSKA (reference sequence). The CDR3 sequence is 14 residues long. V was shortened by 6 bases and J by 1 base, with 16 bases between the two germline ends. CDR3 sequence: CSAPRPGLSYEQYF. CDR3 nucleotides: TGCAGTGCACCTAGACCGGGACTTTCCTACGAGCAGTACTTC.

The chain has TRBV29-1 and TRBJ2-3; 11 positions match TRBD2. The J segment lost 4 bases and the V segment lost 6 bases, leaving 6 bases of the junction unmatched. The CDR3 consists of 14 residues. Germline CDR1 reads SQVTM; CDR2 reads ANQGSEA. The CDR3 sequence is CSVLAGGLSDTQYF. The CDR3 nucleotides read TGCAGCGTGTTAGCGGGGGGGCTGTCAGATACGCAGTATTTT.